This T cell receptor beta chain came from a study of OX40 agonist ivuxolimab in advanced cancers. This CDR3 contains 14 residues. Germline V gene sequence: CDR1 LNHDA, CDR2 SQIVND (reference sequence). Trimming cost V 7 bases and J 7 bases; bases outside gene matches: 10. The method was immunoSEQ multiplex PCR; TCRdb's version includes in-frame clones alone and lacks a portion of them. The sample records under 80,000 clones, roughly four fifths being singletons. This sequence was found in an adult with an advanced solid tumor such as melanoma, head and neck, liver or kidney cancer. The specimen was CD4+ or CD8+ T cells sorted from blood, collected in a trial of the OX40 agonist ivuxolimab. The rearrangement links TRBV19 to TRBJ1-2, with 9 bases aligning to TRBD1. CDR3: CASMWTGASSGYTF. CDR3 nucleotides: TGTGCCAGTATGTGGACAGGGGCTTCGAGTGGCTACACCTTC.